This T cell receptor (beta chain) is drawn from a study of control samples from healthy donors and cancer patients. Generated by immunoSEQ multiplex PCR, the TCRdb table keeps only in-frame clones and is missing some. The repertoire holds around 140,000 clones, with roughly 93% as singletons. The origin of this receptor is a man in his late teens or twenties in good health. The source material was blood.

CDR3: CASSLGAGDGYTF. The CDR3 nucleotides read TGTGCCAGCAGCTTAGGAGCTGGGGATGGCTACACCTTC. V usage is TRBV7-9 and J usage is TRBJ1-2; D not certain. Germline CDR1 SEHNR, CDR2 FQNEAQ (reference sequence). There are 13 residues in the CDR3. The germline V and J ends were trimmed by 1 base and 6 bases, with 9 bases remaining between them. The variable domain in full, with the rest retrieved from reference TRBV7-9 and TRBJ1-2, is DTGVSQNPRHKITKRGQNVTFRCDPISEHNRLYWYRQTLGQGPEFLTYFQNEAQLEKSRLLSDRFSAERPKGSFSTLEIQRTEQGDSAMYLCASSLGAGDGYTFGSGTRLTVV.